The clone carrying this TCR beta chain was found many times. The antigen is undetermined. Using RNA transcripts as the source, TCR beta CDR3 regions were amplified. TCR CDR3 underwent first-round RT-PCR with the HTBI primer set. TCRdb fed the multiplex PCR reads into MiXCR, producing one record per CDR3 protein. The table includes fewer than 650,000 distinct CDR3 sequences, about 14% detected once. Germline CDR1 LGHNT, CDR2 FRNRAP. The CDR3 runs 13 residues. Trimming removed 1 base from V and 1 base from J, with 4 bases in between. This sample is part of a study of T cells in Graves' hyperthyroidism and ophthalmopathy. Study details: Peripheral blood draws took place at initial diagnosis, ahead of any treatment. Regarding the study as a whole: The model identified upcoming ophthalmopathy a median approximately six months ahead of onset.

The clonotype was recovered from a woman in her thirties or forties with Graves' ophthalmopathy. Sequenced material: blood. This chain uses TRBV12-5 with TRBJ1-2, with no clear D. The CDR3 region has the DNA TGTGCTAGTGGTTTGGACAGTAACTATGGCTACACCTTC. Encoded protein: CASGLDSNYGYTF.